One T cell receptor beta chain is described in this entry. Its cognate antigen is unknown. This sample was included in a study of OX40 agonist ivuxolimab in advanced cancers. Study-wide results and limits: Antigen specificity was not determined for the expanded peripheral T cells. Expanded clones were, on average, more numerous in CD8+ T cells than in CD4+.

Germline-derived CDR1 and CDR2 are KGHSH and LQKENI. With 4 bases clipped from V and 10 bases from J, the junction kept 10 bases outside the gene matches. The CDR3 loop spans 15 amino acids. Repertoires were generated with immunoSEQ multiplex PCR, while TCRdb's copy carries only in-frame clones and drops some. Of 70,000 to 95,000 clones in the sample, roughly 84% were seen once. The source was CD4+ or CD8+ T cells sorted from blood, collected in a trial of the OX40 agonist ivuxolimab. The sequence was collected from an adult with an advanced solid tumor such as melanoma, head and neck, liver or kidney cancer. This chain joins TRBV18 and TRBJ1-6, with TRBD1 identical over 7 bases. CDR3 nucleotides: TGTGCCAGCTCACTACAGGACAGGTTCGAATCACCCCTCCACTTT. Translated: CASSLQDRFESPLHF. The whole variable domain, remainder taken from reference TRBV18 and TRBJ1-6, is NAGVMQNPRHLVRRRGQEARLRCSPMKGHSHVYWYRQLPEEGLKFMVYLQKENIIDESGMPKERFSAEFPKEGPSILRIQQVVRGDSAAYFCASSLQDRFESPLHFGNGTRLTVT.